The text below deals with one T cell receptor beta chain. This sample is part of a study of T cells expressing NK-cell markers. Across the whole study: Sorted CD3+CD56+NKG2C+, CD3+CD56+NKG2C- and CD3+CD56-NKG2C+ T-cell subsets were beta-chain profiled. Seven HCMV-seropositive donors and one seronegative donor made up the eight sequenced donors.

Libraries used 5'RACE template switching adding universal primer site and UMIs. After re-calling the 5' RACE reads, TCRdb lists one entry per CDR3 protein, DNA absent. Reported are under 500,000 distinct CDR3 sequences; the ten largest clones contain more than 7%. Per the germline V gene, CDR1 is SGHVS and CDR2 is FNYEAQ. The CDR3 is made up of 15 amino acids. The clonotype was recovered from a woman between 18 and 70 years old in good health. The V gene is TRBV7-6, the J gene TRBJ2-5; TCRdb lists TRBD1, though no DNA is available to test this call. The sequencing input was blood T cells: a sorted CD56 or NKG2C T cell subset, CD4+ or CD8+ T cells, or bulk PBMC T cells (not recorded which). CDR3 region: CASSLGQTIQETQYF.